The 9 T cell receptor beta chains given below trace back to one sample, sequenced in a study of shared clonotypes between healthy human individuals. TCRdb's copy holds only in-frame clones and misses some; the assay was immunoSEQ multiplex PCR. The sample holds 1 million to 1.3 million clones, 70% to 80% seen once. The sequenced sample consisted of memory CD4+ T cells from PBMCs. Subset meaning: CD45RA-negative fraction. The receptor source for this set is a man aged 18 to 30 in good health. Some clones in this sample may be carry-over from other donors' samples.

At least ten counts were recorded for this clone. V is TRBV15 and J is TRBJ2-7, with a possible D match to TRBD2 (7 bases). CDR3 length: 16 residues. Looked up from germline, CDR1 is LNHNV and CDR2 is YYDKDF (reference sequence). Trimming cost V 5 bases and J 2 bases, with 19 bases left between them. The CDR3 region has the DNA TGTGCCACCAGCTTGCAAATGCGGGGGCCACCCTACGAGCAGTACTTC. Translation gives CATSLQMRGPPYEQYF.

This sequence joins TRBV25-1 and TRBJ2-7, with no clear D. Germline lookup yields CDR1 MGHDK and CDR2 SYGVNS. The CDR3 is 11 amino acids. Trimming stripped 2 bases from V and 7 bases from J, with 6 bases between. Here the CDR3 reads CASSERGEQYF. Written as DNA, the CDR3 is TGTGCCAGCAGTGAACGCGGAGAGCAGTACTTC.

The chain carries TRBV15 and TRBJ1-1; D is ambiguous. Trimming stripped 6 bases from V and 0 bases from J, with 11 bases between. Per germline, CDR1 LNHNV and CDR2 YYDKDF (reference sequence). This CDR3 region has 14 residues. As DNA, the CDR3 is TGTGCCACCAGAAGCGGTTCTATGAACACTGAAGCTTTCTTT. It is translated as CATRSGSMNTEAFF.

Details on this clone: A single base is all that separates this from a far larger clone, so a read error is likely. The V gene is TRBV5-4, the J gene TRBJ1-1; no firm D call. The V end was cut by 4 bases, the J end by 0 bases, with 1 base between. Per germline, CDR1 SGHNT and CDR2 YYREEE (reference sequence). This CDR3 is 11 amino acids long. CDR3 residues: CASSVNTEAFF. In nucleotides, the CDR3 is TGTGCCAGCAGCGTGAACACTGAAGCTTTCTTT.

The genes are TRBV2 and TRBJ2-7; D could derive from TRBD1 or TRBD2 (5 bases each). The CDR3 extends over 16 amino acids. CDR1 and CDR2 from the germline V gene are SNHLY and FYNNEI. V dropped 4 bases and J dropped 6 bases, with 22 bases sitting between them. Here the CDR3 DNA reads TGTGCCAGCAGTGGCCGGAGGATGCAGGGAAGCTCCGAGCAGTACTTC. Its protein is CASSGRRMQGSSEQYF. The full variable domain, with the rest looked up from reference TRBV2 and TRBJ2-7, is EPEVTQTPSHQVTQMGQEVILRCVPISNHLYFYWYRQILGQKVEFLVSFYNNEISEKSEIFDDQFSVERPDGSNFTLKIRSTKLEDSAMYFCASSGRRMQGSSEQYFGPGTRLTVT.

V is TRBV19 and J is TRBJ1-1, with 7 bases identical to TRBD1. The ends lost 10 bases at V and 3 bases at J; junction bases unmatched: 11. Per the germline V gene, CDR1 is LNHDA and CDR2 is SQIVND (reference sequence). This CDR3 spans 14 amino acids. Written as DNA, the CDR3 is TGTGCCACCGTGGGACAGTCGGTCCACACTGAAGCTTTCTTT. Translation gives CATVGQSVHTEAFF.

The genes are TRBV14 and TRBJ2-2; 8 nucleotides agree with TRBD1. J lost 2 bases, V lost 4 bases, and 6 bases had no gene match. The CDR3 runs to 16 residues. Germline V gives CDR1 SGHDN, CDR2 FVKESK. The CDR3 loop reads CASSPYRGSNTGELFF. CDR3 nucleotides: TGTGCCAGCAGCCCATACAGGGGGAGTAACACCGGGGAGCTGTTTTTT.

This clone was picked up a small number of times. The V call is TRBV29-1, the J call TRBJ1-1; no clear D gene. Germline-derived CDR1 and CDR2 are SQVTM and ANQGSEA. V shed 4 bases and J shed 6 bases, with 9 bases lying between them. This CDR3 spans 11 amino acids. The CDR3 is CSVVTTAEAFF. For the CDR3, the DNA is TGCAGCGTTGTGACAACGGCTGAAGCTTTCTTT.

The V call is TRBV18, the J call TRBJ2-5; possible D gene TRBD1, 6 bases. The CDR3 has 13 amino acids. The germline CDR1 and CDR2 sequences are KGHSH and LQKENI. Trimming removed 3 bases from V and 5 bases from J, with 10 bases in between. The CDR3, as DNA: TGTGCCAGCTCACCCGCAGGGGCGGAGACCCAGTACTTC. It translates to CASSPAGAETQYF.